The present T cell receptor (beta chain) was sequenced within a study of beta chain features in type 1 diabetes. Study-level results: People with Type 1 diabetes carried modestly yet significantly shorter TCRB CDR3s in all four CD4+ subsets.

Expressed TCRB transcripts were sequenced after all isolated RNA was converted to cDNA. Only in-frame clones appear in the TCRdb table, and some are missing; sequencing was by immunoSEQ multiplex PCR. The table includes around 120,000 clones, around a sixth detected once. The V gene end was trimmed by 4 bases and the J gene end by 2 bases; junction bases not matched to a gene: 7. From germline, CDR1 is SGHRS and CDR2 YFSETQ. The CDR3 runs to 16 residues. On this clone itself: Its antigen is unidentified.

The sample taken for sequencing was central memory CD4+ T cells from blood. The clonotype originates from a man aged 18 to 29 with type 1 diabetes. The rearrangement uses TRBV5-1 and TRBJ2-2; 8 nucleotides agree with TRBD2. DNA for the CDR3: TGCGCCAGCAGCACCGGACTAGCACCTAACACCGGGGAGCTGTTTTTT. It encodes CASSTGLAPNTGELFF.